This TCR beta chain was captured in a study of vaccination and CD4 T cells after COVID-19 (dated by TCRdb to about 2022). Concerning the study at large: Convalescent patients had a positive SARS-CoV-2 result on nasal swab PCR, and of these patients, several had mild disease and one had severe disease. Participants received two doses of either the Pfizer-BioNTech BNT162b2 vaccine (n=8) or the Moderna mRNA-1273 vaccine (n=2). In around 9 COVID-19 convalescent patients and 4 infection-naive healthy vaccine recipients, researchers compared the spike-specific CD4+ TCR repertoire from before mRNA vaccination with the repertoire from after. Culture stimuli were overlapping spike peptide pools from SARS-CoV-2 and from the common cold coronaviruses HCoV-NL63, HCoV-OC43 and HCoV-229E. Post-vaccine blood samples were obtained a median of approximately 74 days after the second vaccine dose, with a range of about 12 to 241 days. Six males and four females were included in the convalescent cohort, with two Hispanic individuals, seven Caucasians, two Asians and one multiracial person represented. Post-COVID blood samples from convalescent patients were collected a median of around 100 days after diagnosis, with a range of roughly 30 to 170 days. In control cultures, a CEFX viral epitope pool was used as positive control, an HIV-1 Nef peptide pool was used as negative control, or no peptide was added. Results the study describes overall, beyond this receptor: Nearly all vaccine-specific clones in convalescent patients (304 of 307) were mono-reactive for SARS-CoV-2 spike rather than cross-reactive with common cold coronaviruses. Only a relatively small number of convalescent patients were included in the study, and early timepoints following natural infection were not analyzed. Among convalescent patients, a median about 90% of the SARS-CoV-2-reactive clones seen after vaccination appeared only after vaccination, which suggests priming specific to the vaccine. The median count of SARS-CoV-2-reactive clonotypes went up from 20 to 25 after infection to about 40 after vaccination, although the change was not significant.

This specimen's treatment or condition label, interpreted: approximately nine-day PBMC culture with coronavirus spike peptide pools or control peptides (ViraFEST assay). The study used the ViraFEST assay, which expanded antigen-specific T cells with peptide pools and then identified expanded clonotypes by TCR sequencing. The convalescent patients' positive SARS-CoV-2 PCR tests were from March to December 2020, which was before the Alpha, Beta and Delta variants emerged in the United States. PBMCs were cultured at two million per well in IMDM supplemented with 5% human AB serum and 8.5 to 10 IU/ml IL-2, with roughly 10 ug/ml peptide pools added. Half of the culture medium was replaced with fresh IL-2-containing medium on days 3 and 7. After less than twelve days of culture, CD4+ T cells were isolated by negative selection with the EasySep CD4+ T cell isolation kit. Ficoll-Paque Plus gradient centrifugation was used to isolate PBMCs from whole blood, and the isolated PBMCs were then either used fresh or cryopreserved at -140C. Culture conditions were generally each tested in triplicate wells.

Library construction relied on PCR. At the Johns Hopkins FTIC core, DNA from the cultured CD4+ T cells underwent TCR sequencing with the Oncomine TCR Beta short-read assay. Genomic DNA was extracted from the cultured CD4+ T cells with the QIAamp micro DNA kit. Oncomine TCR Beta libraries from cultured CD4+ T cells were pooled using unique dual indexes and sequenced on an Illumina iSeq 100. Under the source paper's analysis protocol: Non-productive sequences were removed, and CDR3s not starting with C, not ending with F or W, or shorter than 7 amino acids were discarded. The MANAFEST web application was used to identify antigen-specific clonotypes by comparing peptide-stimulated wells against reference wells and other culture wells. Positive clones required FDR below 0.05, an odds ratio above 5, and productive frequency above 0.1% in at least two of three replicate wells. A clonotype was classed as cross-reactive if the clonotype showed significant expansion both in SARS-CoV-2 spike wells and in at least one common cold coronavirus spike condition. Similarity between CDR3 sequences was evaluated in R version 3.6.1 using Levenshtein distances (stringdist) and unrooted phylogenetic trees (ape). The public sequencing data were trimmed at Q25 with fastp and processed into clonotypes with MiXCR by TCRdb, which kept only in-frame beta chains. Each entry is one CDR3 protein sequence, shown with its most common DNA and genes. V and J calls and clone size were set by TCRdb, not the authors. The sample yields about 16,000 distinct CDR3 sequences; about 51% were counted once. The leading ten clones occupy 15% to 20% of the sample.

Only a few counts were recorded for this clonotype. The antigen it binds to is not known. No clone much larger than this one lies a single base away; base qualities are absent. From its cysteine to its phenylalanine, the CDR3 spans 17 amino acids. Only CDR3 DNA is held: 51 bases, read in frame from base 1. The trim is 3 bases for V and 3 bases for J, with a gap of 22 bases between the germline ends. Sequences DFQATT (CDR1) and SNEGSKA (CDR2) are obtained from the germline V gene (reference sequence). The receptor was isolated from a human donor who had recovered from COVID-19. Sample: CD4+ T cells from blood, cultured in vitro, taken before SARS-CoV-2 vaccination. This receptor chain uses TRBV20-1 and TRBJ2-3; confidence is insufficient to name the D gene. The DNA reads TGCAGTGCTAGTTTCCTGATCGGACCCTCTCAGACAGATACGCAGTATTTT. This is translated as CSASFLIGPSQTDTQYF.